This TCR beta chain is drawn from a study of T-cell memory formation after mild COVID-19. Overall study context: The TCR clusters were mostly specific to one donor.

Study findings and constraints: Clones shrinking between day 15 and 85 showed a balanced CD4/CD8 split, and those that grew later tilted toward CD4+. Some SARS-CoV-2-responding clones were already detected in memory before infection.

Via MiXCR, TCRdb re-called the 5' RACE reads, giving one row per CDR3 protein. The sample has about 540,000 distinct CDR3 sequences, 20% seen once. Losses at the gene ends were 7 bases for V and 1 base for J; bases not matched to a gene: 9. The germline CDR1 and CDR2 sequences are SEHNR and FQNEAQ (reference sequence). CDR3 length equals 16 residues. Points on this clonotype: Its matching antigen is unknown.

The sequencing sample was made of PBMCs or a T cell subset sorted from them (not recorded which). The clonotype comes from an adult woman who had mild COVID-19 (a few samples of this study predate the infection). Cell type and time point are not known. The genes are TRBV7-9 and TRBJ2-5; 10 bases fit TRBD2. The CDR3 DNA reads TGTGCCAGCAATCCGGCCACTAGCGGGATCCAAGAGACCCAGTACTTC. Its translation: CASNPATSGIQETQYF.